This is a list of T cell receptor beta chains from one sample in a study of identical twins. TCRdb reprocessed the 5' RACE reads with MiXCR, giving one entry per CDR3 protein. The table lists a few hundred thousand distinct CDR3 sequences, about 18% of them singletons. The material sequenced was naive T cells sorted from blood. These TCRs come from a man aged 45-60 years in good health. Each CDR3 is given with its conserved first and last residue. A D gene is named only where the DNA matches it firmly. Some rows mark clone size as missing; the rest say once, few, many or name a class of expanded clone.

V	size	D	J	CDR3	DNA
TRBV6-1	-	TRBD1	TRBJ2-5	CASSTFGTALGETQYF	TGTGCCAGCAGTACCTTCGGGACAGCCCTGGGAGAGACCCAGTACTTC
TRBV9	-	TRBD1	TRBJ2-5	CASSAGTGVWQETQYF	TGTGCCAGCAGCGCCGGGACAGGGGTCTGGCAAGAGACCCAGTACTTC
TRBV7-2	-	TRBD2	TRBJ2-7	CASSLGRGLAGAYEQYF	TGTGCCAGCAGCTTGGGCAGGGGACTAGCGGGAGCCTACGAGCAGTACTTC
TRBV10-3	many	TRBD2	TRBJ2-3	CAISGAGSTDTQYF	TGTGCCATCAGTGGAGCGGGGAGCACAGATACGCAGTATTTT
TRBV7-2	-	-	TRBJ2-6	CASSLGDSGANVLTF	TGTGCCAGCAGCTTAGGGGACTCTGGGGCCAACGTCCTGACTTTC
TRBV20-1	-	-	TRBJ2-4	CSAHRVDKNIQYF	TGCAGTGCCCACAGGGTTGACAAAAACATTCAGTACTTC
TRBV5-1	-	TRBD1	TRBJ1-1	CASSAGQGMIRNTEAFF	TGCGCCAGCAGCGCTGGACAGGGGATGATAAGGAACACTGAAGCTTTCTTT
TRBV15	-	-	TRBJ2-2	CATSSRASSTGELFF	TGTGCCACCAGCAGTCGTGCATCATCCACCGGGGAGCTGTTTTTT
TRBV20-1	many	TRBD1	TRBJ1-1	CSARDPGQSTEAFF	TGCAGTGCTAGAGATCCGGGACAGAGCACTGAAGCTTTCTTT
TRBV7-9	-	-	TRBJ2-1	CASSLGRLRNEQFF	TGTGCCAGCAGCTTAGGAAGACTGCGGAATGAGCAGTTCTTC
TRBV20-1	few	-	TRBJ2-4	CSASSLAKNIQYF	TGCAGTGCTAGCTCACTAGCCAAAAACATTCAGTACTTC
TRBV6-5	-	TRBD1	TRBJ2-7	CASSYSIPGQGFYEQYF	TGTGCCAGCAGTTACTCAATACCGGGACAGGGTTTCTACGAGCAGTACTTC
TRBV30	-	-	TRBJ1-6	CAWSQGPATSPLHF	TGTGCCTGGAGTCAGGGTCCGGCGACATCACCCCTCCACTTT
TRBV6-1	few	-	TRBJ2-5	CASSHRGKETQYF	TGTGCCAGCAGCCACCGGGGTAAAGAAACCCAGTACTTC
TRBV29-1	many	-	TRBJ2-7	CSVEDRGGILYEQYF	TGCAGCGTTGAAGATCGCGGTGGAATACTCTACGAGCAGTACTTC
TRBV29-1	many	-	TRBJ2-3	CSVALGGGTTTDTQYF	TGCAGCGTTGCCCTCGGGGGTGGTACCACCACAGATACGCAGTATTTT
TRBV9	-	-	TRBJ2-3	CASSVLGRVTDTQYF	TGTGCCAGCAGCGTTCTAGGAAGAGTCACAGATACGCAGTATTTT
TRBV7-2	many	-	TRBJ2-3	CASSPAWDTQYF	TGTGCCAGCAGCCCCGCATGGGATACGCAGTATTTT
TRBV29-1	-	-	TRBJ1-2	CSVPRGASYGYTF	TGCAGCGTTCCTAGGGGGGCCTCCTATGGCTACACCTTC
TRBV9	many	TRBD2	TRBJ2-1	CASSVSGTRFNEQFF	TGTGCCAGCAGCGTATCAGGGACTAGGTTCAATGAGCAGTTCTTC
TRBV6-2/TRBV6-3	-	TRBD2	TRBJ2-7	CASSLTGGPSYEQYF	TGTGCCAGCAGTTTAACGGGGGGGCCCTCCTACGAGCAGTACTTC
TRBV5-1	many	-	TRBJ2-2	CASSFGGPDTGELFF	TGCGCCAGCAGCTTCGGGGGTCCCGATACCGGGGAGCTGTTTTTT
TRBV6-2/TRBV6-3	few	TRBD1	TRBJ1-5	CASSRTGINQPQHF	TGTGCCAGCAGCCGGACAGGGATAAATCAGCCCCAGCATTTT
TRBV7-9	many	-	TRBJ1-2	CASSLGLSPYGYTF	TGTGCCAGCAGCTTGGGGTTATCACCCTATGGCTACACCTTC
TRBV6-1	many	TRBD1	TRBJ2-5	CASLRPGGGETQYF	TGTGCCAGCCTTAGGCCAGGGGGCGGGGAGACCCAGTACTTC
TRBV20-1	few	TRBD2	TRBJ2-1	CSAKLLAGVLHEQFF	TGCAGTGCCAAGCTACTAGCGGGAGTACTCCATGAGCAGTTCTTC
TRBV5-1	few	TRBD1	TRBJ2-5	CASSLRQGAGETQYF	TGCGCCAGCAGCTTAAGACAGGGGGCTGGAGAGACCCAGTACTTC
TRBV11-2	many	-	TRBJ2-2	CASSFGLGELFF	TGTGCCAGCAGCTTCGGGCTTGGGGAGCTGTTTTTT
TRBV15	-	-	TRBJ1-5	CATSTLRAWSNQPQHF	TGTGCCACCAGTACCCTACGAGCCTGGAGCAATCAGCCCCAGCATTTT
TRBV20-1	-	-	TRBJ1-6	CSARVPTEGNSPLHF	TGCAGTGCTAGAGTTCCGACCGAAGGGAATTCACCCCTCCACTTT
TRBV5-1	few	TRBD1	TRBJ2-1	CASSDGQGRNEQFF	TGCGCCAGCAGCGACGGACAGGGACGCAATGAGCAGTTCTTC
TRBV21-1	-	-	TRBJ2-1	CASSKGLDEQFF	TGTGCCAGCAGCAAGGGTCTCGATGAGCAGTTCTTC
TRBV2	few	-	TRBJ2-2	CASSEGSALGTGELFF	TGTGCCAGCAGTGAAGGAAGTGCTCTCGGGACCGGGGAGCTGTTTTTT
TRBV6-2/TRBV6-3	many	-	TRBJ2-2	CASSNGGTNTGELFF	TGTGCCAGCAGTAACGGGGGTACAAACACCGGGGAGCTGTTTTTT
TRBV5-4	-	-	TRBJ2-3	CASSSRDTRPDTQYF	TGTGCCAGCAGCTCCCGGGACACACGCCCAGATACGCAGTATTTT
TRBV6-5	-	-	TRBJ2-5	CASSPSPQTQYF	TGTGCCAGCAGTCCATCCCCGCAGACCCAGTACTTC
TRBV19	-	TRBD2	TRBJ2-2	CASSRGLAGVANTGELFF	TGTGCCAGTAGTAGAGGACTAGCGGGAGTGGCCAACACCGGGGAGCTGTTTTTT
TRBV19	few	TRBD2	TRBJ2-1	CASSRGQLAGAYNEQFF	TGTGCCAGTAGCAGGGGTCAACTAGCGGGGGCCTACAATGAGCAGTTCTTC
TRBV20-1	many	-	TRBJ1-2	CSAVRQYGYTF	TGCAGTGCCGTAAGACAGTATGGCTACACCTTC
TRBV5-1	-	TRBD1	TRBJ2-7	CASSWGDRVPYEQYF	TGCGCCAGCAGCTGGGGGGACAGGGTCCCCTACGAGCAGTACTTC
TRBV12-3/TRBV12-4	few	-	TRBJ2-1	CASSLGASVIYNEQFF	TGTGCCAGCAGTTTAGGGGCTAGCGTCATCTACAATGAGCAGTTCTTC